One sample yielded the 20 T cell receptor beta chains listed below, sequenced in a study of T cell responses to AZD1222 COVID-19 vaccine. Sequenced by immunoSEQ multiplex PCR; TCRdb stores in-frame clones only, minus some. The table shows tens of thousands of clones, with about nine tenths occurring only once. The sample here was peripheral blood, taken on day 0 of AZD1222 vaccination. The receptors stem from an adult in good health.

The J gene is TRBJ2-7, the V gene TRBV6-5; D possibly corresponds to TRBD1 (8 bases). The CDR3 runs 11 residues. Germline V lookup: CDR1 MNHEY, CDR2 SVGAGI. The V end lost 6 bases, the J end lost 7 bases, and 10 bases lay between the germline ends. CDR3 amino acids: CASRQGGEQYF. CDR3 coding DNA: TGTGCCAGCAGACAGGGGGGGGAGCAGTACTTC.

V usage is TRBV3-1 (or the pseudogene TRBV3-2) and J usage is TRBJ1-1; no firm D call. In germline, CDR1 is LGHDT, CDR2 YNNKEL (reference sequence). V was pared by 3 bases and J by 1 base, with 12 bases between. CDR3 length: 15 residues. In DNA form, the CDR3 reads TGTGCCAGCAGCCAGGCGCGGTCGTGGAACACTGAAGCTTTCTTT. This translates into CASSQARSWNTEAFF.

J is TRBJ1-1 and V is TRBV5-1, with TRBD1 as a possible D gene (5 bases). This CDR3 contains 15 residues. Trimming pared 2 bases from V and 4 bases from J, leaving 15 bases between. In germline, CDR1 is SGHRS, CDR2 YFSETQ. CDR3 sequence (DNA): TGCGCCAGCAGCTTTCGTTTAGGGGAGGGCACTGAAGCTTTCTTT. Translation gives CASSFRLGEGTEAFF.

This clone was counted a few times. The chain has TRBV11-2 and TRBJ2-5; D ambiguous. The germline CDR1 and CDR2 sequences are SGHAT and FQNNGV. V gave up 2 bases and J gave up 7 bases, with 5 bases separating them. The CDR3 extends over 11 amino acids. CDR3 coding DNA: TGTGCCAGCAGCTTATCCGGGACCCAGTACTTC. This codes for CASSLSGTQYF. The full variable domain, with the rest looked up from reference TRBV11-2 and TRBJ2-5, is EAGVAQSPRYKIIEKRQSVAFWCNPISGHATLYWYQQILGQGPKLLIQFQNNGVVDDSQLPKDRFSAERLKGVDSTLKIQPAKLEDSAVYLCASSLSGTQYFGPGTRLLVL.

This chain connects TRBV3-1 (or the pseudogene TRBV3-2) to TRBJ1-4; D might be TRBD1 (6 bases). V gave up 0 bases and J gave up 12 bases, with 14 bases separating them. Germline assignment: CDR1 LGHDT and CDR2 YNNKEL (reference sequence). The CDR3 runs to 14 residues. CDR3 DNA: TGTGCCAGCAGCCAAGAAAGGGGGTTTAGAGAACTGTTTTTT. Residues: CASSQERGFRELFF.

The genes are TRBV18 and TRBJ2-1; no definite D call. Looked up from germline, CDR1 is KGHSH and CDR2 is LQKENI. Trimming removed 6 bases from V and 9 bases from J, with 18 bases in between. The CDR3 loop spans 14 amino acids. The CDR3: CASSPDLDVREQFF. As DNA, the CDR3 is TGTGCCAGCTCTCCCGACCTGGACGTACGTGAGCAGTTCTTC.

The chain uses TRBV6-5 and TRBJ2-7; 8 nucleotides align to TRBD2. Trimming took 7 bases from V and 0 from J; bases not matched to a gene: 5. Germline V lookup: CDR1 MNHEY, CDR2 SVGAGI. There are 14 residues in the CDR3. CDR3 bases: TGTGCCAGCAACCGAGCGGGGGACTCCTACGAGCAGTACTTC. This sequence encodes CASNRAGDSYEQYF.

The V and J genes are TRBV3-1 (or the pseudogene TRBV3-2) and TRBJ1-3; perhaps TRBD1 as D (6 bases). CDR3 length equals 15 residues. Per the germline V gene, CDR1 is LGHDT and CDR2 is YNNKEL (reference sequence). V lost 8 bases to trimming and J lost 2 bases, with 16 bases between them. The CDR3 DNA sequence: TGTGCCAGCCGCGCTGGGGGGGCCACTGGAAACACCATATATTTT. This encodes CASRAGGATGNTIYF.

About this clone itself: The sample holds other DNA sequences that translate to the same CDR3. The rearrangement links TRBV28 to TRBJ1-4; maybe TRBD1 (5 bases). The CDR3 spans 14 residues. CDR1 and CDR2 (germline): MDHEN, SYDVKM. Between the trimmed V and J ends, which lost 2 bases and 2 bases, there was a span of 6 bases. DNA of the CDR3: TGTGCCAGCAGTTTAGGGGGGACTAATGAAAAACTGTTTTTT. Translated: CASSLGGTNEKLFF.

The chain joins TRBV5-4 to TRBJ2-3, with unresolved D. V lost 4 bases and J 0 bases, leaving 18 bases between the germline ends. The CDR3 is made up of 17 amino acids. CDR1 is SGHNT, CDR2 YYREEE, per germline (reference sequence). The CDR3 DNA reads as TGTGCCAGCAGCCGCAATGTCGGACCTCCTAGCACAGATACGCAGTATTTT. Its translation: CASSRNVGPPSTDTQYF.

The V call is TRBV6-4, the J call TRBJ2-7, with D hard to call. The CDR3 covers 13 residues. V was trimmed by 2 bases and J by 2 bases, leaving 7 bases between them. Germline CDR1 is MRHNA and CDR2 is SNTAGT. CDR3 residues: CASSDVKPYEQYF. The CDR3 DNA follows: TGTGCCAGCAGTGACGTAAAGCCCTACGAGCAGTACTTC.

The chain has TRBV30 and TRBJ1-1; D may be TRBD1 (5 bases). Germline V gives CDR1 GTSNPN, CDR2 SVGIG (reference sequence). The CDR3 is 14 amino acids. V was shortened by 2 bases and J by 5 bases, with 15 bases between the two germline ends. This CDR3 reads CAWSPLLGETEAFF. For the CDR3, the DNA is TGTGCCTGGAGTCCTTTGTTGGGGGAAACTGAAGCTTTCTTT.

This chain uses TRBV2 with TRBJ2-7, with D possibly being TRBD2 (5 bases). The CDR3 spans 13 residues. Looked up from germline, CDR1 is SNHLY and CDR2 is FYNNEI. The ends were cut back, 3 bases at V and 2 bases at J, with 8 bases in the middle. For the CDR3, the DNA is TGTGCCAGCAGTGAGGACGGGACCTACGAGCAGTACTTC. Translated, it gives CASSEDGTYEQYF.

The rearrangement uses TRBV10-1 and TRBJ2-3; no clear D. The CDR3 spans 13 residues. From germline, CDR1 is WNHNN and CDR2 SYGVQD (reference sequence). Trimming left V 3 bases short and J 1 base short, with 5 bases between. The CDR3 sequence is CASSDAGTDTQYF. CDR3 bases: TGCGCCAGCAGTGACGCGGGCACAGATACGCAGTATTTT.

This clone occurred a few times. The chain carries TRBV6-5 and TRBJ2-3; 12 positions agree with TRBD2. This CDR3 region has 15 residues. The J segment lost 3 bases and the V segment lost 6 bases, leaving 4 bases of the junction unmatched. CDR1 and CDR2 (germline): MNHEY, SVGAGI. The CDR3 loop is CASRTGLAGTDTQYF. In DNA form, the CDR3 reads TGTGCCAGCAGAACCGGACTAGCGGGGACAGATACGCAGTATTTT.

The CDR3 DNA follows: TGTGCCAGCAGTTACTTTGGGGGTAACGGCTACACCTTC. It yields the protein CASSYFGGNGYTF. This chain connects TRBV6-5 to TRBJ1-2; tentatively, D is TRBD1 (5 bases). Germline V CDR1 and CDR2: MNHEY, SVGAGI. The ends were cut back, 1 base at V and 8 bases at J, with 11 bases in the middle. The CDR3 is made up of 13 amino acids.

This clone has a single count. The V and J genes are TRBV11-2 and TRBJ2-7, with no clear D. Deletions cut 4 bases from V and 6 bases from J, with 16 bases between. Per the germline V gene, CDR1 is SGHAT and CDR2 is FQNNGV. This CDR3 is built from 14 residues. The CDR3 DNA sequence: TGTGCCAGCAGCTCCCAACTATATTCGGTCGAGCAGTACTTC. It encodes CASSSQLYSVEQYF.

The rearrangement links TRBV6-6 to TRBJ1-1; no clear D gene. The CDR3 has 13 amino acids. Germline-derived CDR1 and CDR2 are MNHNY and SVGAGI (reference sequence). Trimming removed 2 bases from V and 0 bases from J, with 4 bases in between. The CDR3 region has the DNA TGTGCCAGCAGTTACGACTTGAACACTGAAGCTTTCTTT. This encodes CASSYDLNTEAFF.

The V call is TRBV3-1 (or the pseudogene TRBV3-2), the J call TRBJ2-6; D gene ambiguous. This CDR3 contains 15 residues. In germline, CDR1 is LGHDT, CDR2 YNNKEL (reference sequence). Trimming took 2 bases from V and 1 from J, leaving 6 bases between them. For the CDR3, the DNA is TGTGCCAGCAGCCAATGGCGGTCTGGGGCCAACGTCCTGACTTTC. It encodes CASSQWRSGANVLTF.

The genes are TRBV30 and TRBJ1-4; D is ambiguous. Germline CDR1 GTSNPN, CDR2 SVGIG (reference sequence). Trimming removed 4 bases at V and 2 bases at J, with 11 bases between. The CDR3 is 14 residues long. This CDR3 reads CAWTLGGTNEKLFF. In DNA, the CDR3 is TGTGCCTGGACTTTAGGTGGCACTAATGAAAAACTGTTTTTT.